The TCR beta chain described here comes from a study of cytomegalovirus exposure and HLA in healthy donors. Study observations and caveats: The study labeled 180 or so TCR beta chains cytomegalovirus-associated. In a later analysis, TCR beta V- and J-gene trimming was associated with a missense DCLRE1C variant.

V shed 6 bases and J shed 1 base, with 14 bases lying between them. Germline CDR1 is MNHNS and CDR2 is SASEGT. The CDR3 extends over 15 amino acids. The study ran its PCR with 60 Vbeta and 13 Jbeta primers. The protocol was immunoSEQ multiplex PCR, while the TCRdb copy is restricted to in-frame clones and leaves out a portion. This sample has 150,000 to 200,000 clones, with approximately 79% found just once. This clone was observed once. Antigen specificity is unknown. The TCR was taken from a man aged 40-55 years in good health and CMV-seronegative. J is TRBJ2-3 and V is TRBV6-1; D may be TRBD2 (5 bases). Material: PBMCs. The CDR3 region is CASRVDYGGTDTQYF. Written as DNA, the CDR3 is TGTGCCAGCAGGGTAGACTACGGAGGCACAGATACGCAGTATTTT.